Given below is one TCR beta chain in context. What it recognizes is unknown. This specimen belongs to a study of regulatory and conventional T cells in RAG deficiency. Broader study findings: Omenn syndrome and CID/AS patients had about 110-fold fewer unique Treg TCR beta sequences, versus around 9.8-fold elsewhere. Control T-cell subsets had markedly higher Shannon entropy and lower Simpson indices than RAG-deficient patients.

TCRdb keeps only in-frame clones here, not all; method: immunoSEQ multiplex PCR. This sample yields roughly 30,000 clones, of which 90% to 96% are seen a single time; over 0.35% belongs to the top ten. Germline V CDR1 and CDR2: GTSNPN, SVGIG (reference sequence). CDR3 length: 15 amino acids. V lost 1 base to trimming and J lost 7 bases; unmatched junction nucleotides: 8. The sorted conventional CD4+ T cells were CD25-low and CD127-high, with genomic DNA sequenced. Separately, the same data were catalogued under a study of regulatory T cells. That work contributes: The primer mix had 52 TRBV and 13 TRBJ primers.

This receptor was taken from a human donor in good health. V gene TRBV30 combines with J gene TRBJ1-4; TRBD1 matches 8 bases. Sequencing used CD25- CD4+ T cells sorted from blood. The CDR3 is CAWSASDRAAEKLFF. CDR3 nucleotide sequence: TGTGCCTGGAGTGCCTCGGACAGGGCTGCTGAAAAACTGTTTTTT.